In this sample, the clone carrying this T cell receptor beta chain turned up a few times. What it recognizes is unknown. Sequencing was performed with immunoSEQ multiplex PCR; in TCRdb, only in-frame clones are kept and a portion is missing. The sample consists of some 200,000 clones, about 72% of them appearing once. This record belongs to a study of cytotoxic CD8 clonotypes in ibrutinib-treated CLL. Study-level information: Response samples were taken after a median roughly twelve months of treatment, range 6 to 36. When averaged across all of the samples, the counts came to 200,000 to 300,000 productive templates and 85,000 to 95,000 productive rearrangements.

V was trimmed by 0 bases and J by 6 bases, leaving 10 bases between them. The CDR3 covers 14 residues. Germline-derived CDR1 and CDR2 are SGHRS and YFSETQ. Study observations and caveats: Once treatment began, public clonotypes, which were uncommon, contracted or stayed stable. Starting clonality was above that of age-matched healthy donors and tracked circulating CD8+ T-cell counts.

This TCR derives from a human donor with chronic lymphocytic leukemia. The starting material was PBMCs, obtained after 24 months of ibrutinib treatment. V is TRBV5-1 and J is TRBJ2-4; D is unclear. In DNA form, the CDR3 reads TGCGCCAGCAGCTTGGACGGTCGACCAAACATTCAGTACTTC. Protein sequence: CASSLDGRPNIQYF.